Included here is one TCR beta chain sequence, with context. Germline lookup yields CDR1 MNHEY and CDR2 SVGAGI. CDR3 length equals 13 residues. V was pared by 2 bases and J by 2 bases, with 7 bases between. The PCR had 60 Vbeta and 13 Jbeta primers. TCRdb keeps only in-frame clones here, not all; method: immunoSEQ multiplex PCR. The table has fewer than 350,000 clones, 70% to 90% seen once. The sample is drawn from a study of cytomegalovirus exposure and HLA in healthy donors. This receptor was obtained from a woman in her late teens or twenties in good health and CMV-seronegative. Sequenced input: PBMCs. V is TRBV6-5 and J is TRBJ2-7; D unresolved. The CDR3 is CASSYGPAYEQYF. Here the CDR3 DNA reads TGTGCCAGCAGTTACGGGCCCGCCTACGAGCAGTACTTC.